These T cell receptor beta chains were read from a single sample in a study of T cell responses to AZD1222 COVID-19 vaccine. Some clones are missing from TCRdb's copy, which holds only in-frame ones; the method was immunoSEQ multiplex PCR. The data contain approximately 100,000 clones, about 90% of them singletons. The sample was peripheral blood, taken on day 0 of AZD1222 vaccination. These receptors all come from an adult in good health. Both conserved end residues are part of each CDR3. The D gene is left open where the match is weak. Expanded clones get a size class; other rows say once, few or many, or leave the size out.

D	size	J	V	DNA	CDR3
TRBD1	once	TRBJ1-3	TRBV11-2	TGTGCCAGCAGCACCAGGGACAGCTCTGGAAACACCATATATTTT	CASSTRDSSGNTIYF
TRBD1	once	TRBJ2-5	TRBV19	TGTGCCAGTAGTATGGGACAGCAAGAGACCCAGTACTTC	CASSMGQQETQYF
-	-	TRBJ1-1	TRBV5-1	TGCGCCAGCAGCTTGGAAGGGATGAACACTGAAGCTTTCTTT	CASSLEGMNTEAFF
TRBD1	-	TRBJ2-7	TRBV5-1	TGCGCCAGCAGCTGGACGGGACAGCGGTACGAGCAGTACTTC	CASSWTGQRYEQYF
TRBD1	-	TRBJ1-1	TRBV9	TGTGCCAGCAGCGAGGGGACAGGGGGTTTTGGAGCTTTCTTT	CASSEGTGGFGAFF
-	once	TRBJ2-7	TRBV2	TGTGCCAGCAGTACGACCCGGGACATCTCACAGCAGTACTTC	CASSTTRDISQQYF
-	-	TRBJ1-2	TRBV9	TGTGCCAGCAGCGTTAACAACCCTGGGGGCTTTGGGGGCTACACCTTC	CASSVNNPGGFGGYTF
-	-	TRBJ1-3	TRBV30	TGTGCCTGGCAAGCGATCTCTGGAAACACCATATATTTT	CAWQAISGNTIYF
-	-	TRBJ2-1	TRBV7-9	TGTGCCAGCAGCTTACCCTTTGACGGGGCGAGAAATGAGCAGTTCTTC	CASSLPFDGARNEQFF
-	-	TRBJ2-7	TRBV7-7	TGTGCCAGCAGCGCACACCCGCAGGGCTTTTTTTGCGACGAGCAGTACTTC	CASSAHPQGFFCDEQYF
-	-	TRBJ2-7	TRBV6-6	TGTGCCAGCAGTTACTCGGGGGGGCCCCTCGTTTACGAGCAGTACTTC	CASSYSGGPLVYEQYF
TRBD1	-	TRBJ1-3	TRBV7-8	TGTGCCAGCAGCTTTCGTCCGTTCACAGGGGGCACTGGAAACACCATATATTTT	CASSFRPFTGGTGNTIYF
-	few	TRBJ2-4	TRBV28	TGTGCCAGTGAGGGCGGCTTTGTTCAGTACTTC	CASEGGFVQYF
-	-	TRBJ1-4	TRBV30	TGTGCCTGGGACGGAGAAAAGGATTATGAAAAACTGTTTTTT	CAWDGEKDYEKLFF
TRBD1	once	TRBJ1-4	TRBV7-2	TGTGCCAGCAGCTTAGAAGGGACAGGCTTTGGAAAACTGTTTTTT	CASSLEGTGFGKLFF
-	few	TRBJ1-2	TRBV29-1	TGCAGCGTTGAAGGGGGCCAAGGGACGGTGGATGGCTACACCTTC	CSVEGGQGTVDGYTF
TRBD2	-	TRBJ2-1	TRBV6-4	TGTGCCAGCAGTTCCCAACCAGCCTCGGGAGGCCCCAACCTCTACAATGAGCAGTTCTTC	CASSSQPASGGPNLYNEQFF
TRBD1	-	TRBJ1-1	TRBV19	TGTGCCAGTAGGAGCACAGGGGCCCTAAACACTGAAGCTTTCTTT	CASRSTGALNTEAFF
-	-	TRBJ2-7	TRBV3-1/TRBV3-2	TGTGCCAGCAGCCAAGGGACGGGTGGCACCTACGAGCAGTACTTC	CASSQGTGGTYEQYF
-	-	TRBJ2-7	TRBV7-9	TGTGCCAGCAGTCGAATCGGGAGTGCGTCCTACGAGCAGTACTTC	CASSRIGSASYEQYF
-	-	TRBJ1-1	TRBV10-3	TGTGCCATCAGTGAGCCAAACGGGAACACTGAAGCTTTCTTT	CAISEPNGNTEAFF
TRBD1	few	TRBJ1-1	TRBV10-3	TGTGCCATCAGGGGACAGGACTGGGAGAGGGACACTGAAGCTTTCTTT	CAIRGQDWERDTEAFF
-	-	TRBJ1-5	TRBV5-1	TGCGCCAGCAGCTTAAACAGCTATACCAATCAGCCCCAGCATTTT	CASSLNSYTNQPQHF
-	once	TRBJ1-1	TRBV4-1	TGCGCCAGCAGCCAACCCCAGGGGAACACTGAAGCTTTCTTT	CASSQPQGNTEAFF
-	-	TRBJ1-1	TRBV27	TGTGCCAGCAGTTGGACAGAGAACACTGAAGCTTTCTTT	CASSWTENTEAFF
TRBD1	-	TRBJ1-3	TRBV9	TGTGCCAGCAGCGTAGGGGGGACAGTTACAGGAAACACCATATATTTT	CASSVGGTVTGNTIYF
-	-	TRBJ1-1	TRBV12-3/TRBV12-4	TGTGCCAGCAACCCTCATGTGGGGGTTGAAGCTTTCTTT	CASNPHVGVEAFF
-	-	TRBJ1-2	TRBV11-2	TGTGCCAGCAGCTTAACTGGGACGTCCGATGGCTACACCTTC	CASSLTGTSDGYTF
-	-	TRBJ1-3	TRBV5-1	TGCGCCAGCAGCTTGGTTTCTGGGGATGGAAACACCATATATTTT	CASSLVSGDGNTIYF
-	-	TRBJ1-2	TRBV5-4	TGTGCCAGCAGCACCCCGGGGCCCTATGGCTACACCTTC	CASSTPGPYGYTF
-	-	TRBJ1-4	TRBV5-1	TGCGCCAGCAGCAAATCCCCGGTGGGGGGTGGCGAAAAACTGTTTTTT	CASSKSPVGGGEKLFF
-	-	TRBJ1-3	TRBV28	TGTGCCAGCAGTTTTTACAGTCGCTCTGGAAACACCATATATTTT	CASSFYSRSGNTIYF
-	-	TRBJ1-2	TRBV6-5	TGTGCCAGCATCGGCCAGTATGGCTACACCTTC	CASIGQYGYTF
-	-	TRBJ1-4	TRBV6-5	TGTGCCAGCAGTTCTACAGACAATGAAAAACTGTTTTTT	CASSSTDNEKLFF
TRBD2	few	TRBJ2-1	TRBV7-2	TGTGCCAGCAGCTCCGCTAGCGGAACCTACAATGAGCAGTTCTTC	CASSSASGTYNEQFF
-	-	TRBJ1-1	TRBV10-2	TGCGCCAGCAGTGGAAGGCAGCAGGACACTGAAGCTTTCTTT	CASSGRQQDTEAFF
-	-	TRBJ2-1	TRBV28	TGTGCCAGCAGGGAGGAGGACGGTGAGCAGTTCTTC	CASREEDGEQFF
-	-	TRBJ1-2	TRBV5-1	TGCGCCAGCAGCTTGGGTGTGGGGCTCTATGGCTACACCTTC	CASSLGVGLYGYTF
-	-	TRBJ1-2	TRBV5-1	TGCGCCAGCAGCTCTGGGACGTGGGTCTCTGGCTACACCTTC	CASSSGTWVSGYTF
TRBD1	-	TRBJ2-7	TRBV4-1	TGCGCCAGCAGGCGGACCTTCCGGGACAGTGCCCACGAGCAGTACTTC	CASRRTFRDSAHEQYF
-	-	TRBJ1-2	TRBV2	TGTGCCAGCAGTCCAACGGGGTCTCCGTGGGGCTACACCTTC	CASSPTGSPWGYTF
-	-	TRBJ1-2	TRBV30	TGTGCCTGGGCTATTTCTCCACAGACAAGTGCCTACACCTTC	CAWAISPQTSAYTF